The 9 T cell receptor beta chains reported below all come from one sample, sequenced in a study of Ad26.COV2.S vaccination and SARS-CoV-2 variants. Treatment described: around 19 received Ad26.COV2.S at low or high dose, single or two shots; roughly 5 received placebo; per-sample allocation not given. On day 63 after the first injection, vaccine and placebo recipients gave samples. The protocol was immunoSEQ multiplex PCR, while the TCRdb copy is restricted to in-frame clones and leaves out a portion. The sample comprises some 270,000 clones, about 83% of which are singletons, and about 2.8% rests with the top ten. This sample comprised peripheral blood, obtained in a trial of Ad26.COV2.S vaccine versus placebo. Source of these receptors: a person aged 18-60 years who received the Ad26.COV2.S COVID-19 vaccine or a placebo.

A few counts support this clone. This chain uses TRBV4-1 with TRBJ2-7; D is ambiguous. V was cut by 0 bases and J by 6 bases, with 9 bases left in between. Per the germline V gene, CDR1 is MGHRA and CDR2 is YSYEKL. This CDR3 spans 13 amino acids. CDR3 loop: CASSQERFGEQYF. The CDR3 region has the DNA TGCGCCAGCAGCCAAGAGAGATTTGGCGAGCAGTACTTC.

V usage is TRBV10-2 and J usage is TRBJ1-1, with D tentatively TRBD1 (6 bases). V was clipped by 7 bases and J by 5 bases, with 8 bases between them. The CDR3 contains 11 residues. Germline assignment: CDR1 WSHSY and CDR2 SAAADI. The CDR3 sequence is CASIQGTEAFF. The CDR3 DNA reads as TGCGCCAGCATCCAGGGGACTGAAGCTTTCTTT.

This clone was seen a few times. V usage is TRBV7-3 and J usage is TRBJ1-2, with D perhaps matching TRBD1 (6 bases). This CDR3 comprises 17 residues. Trimming cost V 4 bases and J 6 bases, with 24 bases left between them. Germline CDR1 is SGHTA and CDR2 is FQGTGA. CDR3 amino acids: CASSSNGGQFSSDGYTF. CDR3 DNA: TGTGCCAGCAGCTCGAACGGTGGACAGTTTTCCTCAGATGGCTACACCTTC. The complete variable domain, with remaining parts taken from reference TRBV7-3 and TRBJ1-2, reads GAGVSQTPSNKVTEKGKYVELRCDPISGHTALYWYRQSLGQGPEFLIYFQGTGAADDSGLPNDRFFAVRPEGSVSTLKIQRTERGDSAVYLCASSSNGGQFSSDGYTFGSGTRLTVV.

V gene TRBV3-1 (or the pseudogene TRBV3-2) combines with J gene TRBJ2-1, with D uncertain. The CDR3 contains 11 residues. Germline values: CDR1 LGHDT, CDR2 YNNKEL (reference sequence). The germline V and J ends were trimmed by 4 bases and 7 bases, with 5 bases remaining between them. CDR3 nucleotide sequence: TGTGCCAGCAGCCTCGCTAATGAGCAGTTCTTC. Protein sequence: CASSLANEQFF.

CDR3 nucleotide sequence: TGTGCCAGCAGCCAAGGAGGGGGGTCCTACGAGCAGTACGTC. It encodes CASSQGGGSYEQYV. The chain uses TRBV3-1 (or the pseudogene TRBV3-2) and TRBJ2-7; D tentatively reads TRBD1 or TRBD2 (6 bases each). V lost 1 base and J lost 1, with 8 bases in between. The CDR3 sequence is 14 residues long. Germline V gene data show CDR1 as LGHDT and CDR2 as YNNKEL (reference sequence).

The chain links TRBV18 to TRBJ2-7, with D hard to call. This CDR3 has 10 residues. CDR1 and CDR2 (germline): KGHSH, LQKENI. CDR3 region: CASSPPVRFV. The CDR3 coding sequence is TGTGCCAGCTCACCACCCGTTCGATTCGTC.

In nucleotides, the CDR3 is TGTGCCAGCAGCCCTGGACAGGGACAAGAGACCCAGTACTTC. Protein: CASSPGQGQETQYF. J is TRBJ2-5 and V is TRBV3-1 (or the pseudogene TRBV3-2), with 8 nucleotides matching TRBD1. This CDR3 contains 14 residues. Germline trimming cut 4 bases from V and 2 bases from J; bases unmatched to any gene: 3. The germline gives CDR1 LGHDT, CDR2 YNNKEL (reference sequence).

The chain links TRBV6-1 to TRBJ1-3, with D maybe TRBD1 (5 bases). The V and J ends lost 1 base and 2 bases respectively, with 9 bases between them. This CDR3 region has 15 residues. In germline, CDR1 is MNHNS, CDR2 SASEGT. This chain's CDR3 is CASSEGGAAGNTIYF. In nucleotides, the CDR3 is TGTGCCAGCAGTGAAGGTGGGGCAGCTGGAAACACCATATATTTT.

This chain connects TRBV7-2 to TRBJ1-5; D is uncertain. The V gene lost 0 bases and the J gene lost 3 bases, with 15 bases spanning the gap. The CDR3 runs 17 residues. Germline V gives CDR1 SGHTA, CDR2 FQGNSA. As DNA, the CDR3 is TGTGCCAGCAGCTTAGCGTCTCGGTGGGTCCCCAATCAGCCCCAGCATTTT. As protein: CASSLASRWVPNQPQHF.